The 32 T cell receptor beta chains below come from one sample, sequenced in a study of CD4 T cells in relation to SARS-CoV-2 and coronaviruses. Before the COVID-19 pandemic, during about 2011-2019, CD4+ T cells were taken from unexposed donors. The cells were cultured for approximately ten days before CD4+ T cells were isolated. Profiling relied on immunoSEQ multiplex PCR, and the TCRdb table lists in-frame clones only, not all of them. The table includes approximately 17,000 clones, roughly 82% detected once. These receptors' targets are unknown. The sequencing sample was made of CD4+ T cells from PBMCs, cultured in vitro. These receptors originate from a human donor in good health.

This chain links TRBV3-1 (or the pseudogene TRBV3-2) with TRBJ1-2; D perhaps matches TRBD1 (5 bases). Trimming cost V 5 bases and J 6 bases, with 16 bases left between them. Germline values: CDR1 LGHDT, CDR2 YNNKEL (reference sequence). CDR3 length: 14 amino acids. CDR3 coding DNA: TGTGCCAGCAGCGCTAAGGCGAGGGGCAATGGCTACACCTTC. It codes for CASSAKARGNGYTF.

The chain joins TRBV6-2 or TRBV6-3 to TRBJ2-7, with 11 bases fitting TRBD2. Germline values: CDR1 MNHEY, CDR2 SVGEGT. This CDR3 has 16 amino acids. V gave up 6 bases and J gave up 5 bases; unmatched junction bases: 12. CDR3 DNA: TGTGCCAGCAGCAGATCCTACCTACTAGCGGGAGACGAGCAGTACTTC. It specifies CASSRSYLLAGDEQYF.

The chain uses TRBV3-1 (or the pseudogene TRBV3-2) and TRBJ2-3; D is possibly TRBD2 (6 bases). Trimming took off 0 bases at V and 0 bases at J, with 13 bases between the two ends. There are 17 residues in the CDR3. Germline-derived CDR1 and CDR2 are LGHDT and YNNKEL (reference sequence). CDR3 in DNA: TGTGCCAGCAGCCAAGAGGGAGGACACCCTAGCACAGATACGCAGTATTTT. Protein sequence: CASSQEGGHPSTDTQYF.

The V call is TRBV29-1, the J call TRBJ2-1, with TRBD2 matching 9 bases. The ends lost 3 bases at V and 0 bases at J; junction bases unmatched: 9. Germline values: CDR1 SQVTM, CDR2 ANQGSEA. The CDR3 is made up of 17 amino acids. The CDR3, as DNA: TGCAGCGTTGACGGGCGGGGGGGCCGGAGCTCCTACAATGAGCAGTTCTTC. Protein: CSVDGRGGRSSYNEQFF.

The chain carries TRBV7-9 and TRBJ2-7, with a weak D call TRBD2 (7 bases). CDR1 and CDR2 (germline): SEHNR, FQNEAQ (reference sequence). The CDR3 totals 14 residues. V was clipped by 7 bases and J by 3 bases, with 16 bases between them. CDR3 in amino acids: CASTKGGADYEQYF. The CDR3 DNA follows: TGTGCCAGCACCAAGGGGGGGGCCGACTACGAGCAGTACTTC.

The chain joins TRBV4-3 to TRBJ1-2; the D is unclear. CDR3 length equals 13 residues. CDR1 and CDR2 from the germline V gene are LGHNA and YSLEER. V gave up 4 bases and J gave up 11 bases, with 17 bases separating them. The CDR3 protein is CASSPQRDGFYTF. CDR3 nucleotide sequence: TGCGCCAGCAGCCCCCAGAGGGATGGATTTTACACCTTC.

The CDR3 region is CASSFPGGVGELFF. Written as DNA, the CDR3 is TGTGCCAGCAGTTTCCCAGGGGGAGTCGGGGAGCTGTTTTTT. The rearrangement links TRBV6-2 or TRBV6-3 to TRBJ2-2; 7 positions match TRBD1. This CDR3 is built from 14 residues. Germline trimming cut 4 bases from V and 7 bases from J; bases unmatched to any gene: 6. CDR1 is MNHEY and CDR2 is SVGEGT in the germline V gene.

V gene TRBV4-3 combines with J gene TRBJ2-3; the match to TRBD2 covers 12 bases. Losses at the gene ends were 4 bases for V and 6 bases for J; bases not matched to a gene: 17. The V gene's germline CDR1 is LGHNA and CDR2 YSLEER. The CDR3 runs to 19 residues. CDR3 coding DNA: TGCGCCAGCAGCCCTGGATGGACTAGCGGGACCGCGTTTTTCGATACGCAGTATTTT. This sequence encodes CASSPGWTSGTAFFDTQYF.

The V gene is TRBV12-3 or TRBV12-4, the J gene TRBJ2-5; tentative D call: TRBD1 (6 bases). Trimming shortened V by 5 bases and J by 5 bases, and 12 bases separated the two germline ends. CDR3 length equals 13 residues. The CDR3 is CASSVRGLETQYF. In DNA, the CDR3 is TGTGCCAGCAGTGTCAGGGGTTTGGAGACCCAGTACTTC.

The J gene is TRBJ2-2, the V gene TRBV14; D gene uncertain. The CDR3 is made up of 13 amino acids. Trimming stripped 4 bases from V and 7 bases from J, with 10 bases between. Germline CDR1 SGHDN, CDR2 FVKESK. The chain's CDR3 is CASSLVSGGELFF. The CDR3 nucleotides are TGTGCCAGCAGCCTGGTGTCTGGCGGGGAGCTGTTTTTT. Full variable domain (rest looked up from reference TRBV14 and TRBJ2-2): EAGVTQFPSHSVIEKGQTVTLRCDPISGHDNLYWYRRVMGKEIKFLLHFVKESKQDESGMPNNRFLAERTGGTYSTLKVQPAELEDSGVYFCASSLVSGGELFFGEGSRLTVL.

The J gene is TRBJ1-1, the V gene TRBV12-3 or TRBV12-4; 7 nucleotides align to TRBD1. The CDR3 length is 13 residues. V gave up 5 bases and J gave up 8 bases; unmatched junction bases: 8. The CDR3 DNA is TGTGCCAGCAGTACGGGACAGACCCCAGAAGCTTTCTTT. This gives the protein CASSTGQTPEAFF.

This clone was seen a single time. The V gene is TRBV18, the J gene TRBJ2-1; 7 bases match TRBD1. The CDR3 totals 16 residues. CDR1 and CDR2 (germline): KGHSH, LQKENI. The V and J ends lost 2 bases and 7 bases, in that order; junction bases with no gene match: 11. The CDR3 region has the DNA TGTGCCAGCTCACCATTCTCACAGGGGAATGATAATGAGCAGTTCTTC. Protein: CASSPFSQGNDNEQFF. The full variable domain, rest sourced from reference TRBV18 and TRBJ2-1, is NAGVMQNPRHLVRRRGQEARLRCSPMKGHSHVYWYRQLPEEGLKFMVYLQKENIIDESGMPKERFSAEFPKEGPSILRIQQVVRGDSAAYFCASSPFSQGNDNEQFFGPGTRLTVL.

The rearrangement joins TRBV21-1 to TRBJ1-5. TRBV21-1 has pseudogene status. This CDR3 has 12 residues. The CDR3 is CASSKGNQPQHF. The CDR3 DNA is TGTGCCAGCAGCAAAGGGAATCAGCCCCAGCATTTT.

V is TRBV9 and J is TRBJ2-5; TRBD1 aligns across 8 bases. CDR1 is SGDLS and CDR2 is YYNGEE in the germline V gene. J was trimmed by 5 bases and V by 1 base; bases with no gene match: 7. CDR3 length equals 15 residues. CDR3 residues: CASSVMTGVAETQYF. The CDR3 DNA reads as TGTGCCAGCAGCGTAATGACAGGGGTGGCGGAGACCCAGTACTTC.

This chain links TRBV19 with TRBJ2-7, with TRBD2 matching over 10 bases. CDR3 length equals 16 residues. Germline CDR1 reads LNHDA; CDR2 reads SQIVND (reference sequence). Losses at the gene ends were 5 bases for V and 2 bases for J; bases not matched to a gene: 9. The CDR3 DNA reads TGTGCCAGTAGTGCCGCCGGGACTAGCGAGGCCTACGAGCAGTACTTC. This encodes CASSAAGTSEAYEQYF.

Written as DNA, the CDR3 is TGCGCCAGCAGCCAAGGTAGGGGCGAAAACATTCAGTACTTC. Translated: CASSQGRGENIQYF. The chain joins TRBV4-1 to TRBJ2-4; D is perhaps TRBD1 (5 bases). The germline gives CDR1 MGHRA, CDR2 YSYEKL. The germline V and J ends were trimmed by 1 base and 5 bases, with 9 bases remaining between them. The CDR3 sequence is 14 residues long.

CDR3 DNA: TGCAGTGCTAGTATTGAGACAGGGGTGGCGGCCTACGAGCAGTACTTC. It yields the protein CSASIETGVAAYEQYF. The rearrangement uses TRBV20-1 and TRBJ2-7, with 8 positions matching TRBD1. The J segment lost 2 bases and the V segment lost 3 bases, leaving 12 bases of the junction unmatched. The CDR3 length is 16 residues. CDR1 and CDR2 (germline): DFQATT, SNEGSKA (reference sequence).

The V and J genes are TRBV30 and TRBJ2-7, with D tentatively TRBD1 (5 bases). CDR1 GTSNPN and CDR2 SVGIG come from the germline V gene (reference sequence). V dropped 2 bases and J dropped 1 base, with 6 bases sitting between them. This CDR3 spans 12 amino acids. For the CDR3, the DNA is TGTGCCTGGAGTCCAGGGTCCTACGAGCAGTACTTC. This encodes CAWSPGSYEQYF.

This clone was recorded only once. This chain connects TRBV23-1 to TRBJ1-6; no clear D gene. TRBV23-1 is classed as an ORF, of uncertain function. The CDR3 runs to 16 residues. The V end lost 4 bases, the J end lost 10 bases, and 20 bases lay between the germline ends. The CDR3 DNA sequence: TGCGCCAGCAGTCTCGCGCGGATATTTAAAAGCTCACCCCTCCACTTT. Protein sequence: CASSLARIFKSSPLHF.

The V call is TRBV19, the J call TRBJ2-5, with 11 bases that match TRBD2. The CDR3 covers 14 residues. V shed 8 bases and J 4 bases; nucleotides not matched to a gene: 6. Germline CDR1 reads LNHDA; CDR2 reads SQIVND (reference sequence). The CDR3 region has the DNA TGTGCCAGTGGTAGCGGGGGGGCGGGAGAGACCCAGTACTTC. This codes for CASGSGGAGETQYF.

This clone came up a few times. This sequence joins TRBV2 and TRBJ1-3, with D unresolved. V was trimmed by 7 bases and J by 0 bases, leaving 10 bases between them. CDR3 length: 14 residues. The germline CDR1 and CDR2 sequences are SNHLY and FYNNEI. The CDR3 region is CASTGRLSGNTIYF. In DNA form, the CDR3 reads TGTGCCAGCACCGGCCGGCTCTCTGGAAACACCATATATTTT.

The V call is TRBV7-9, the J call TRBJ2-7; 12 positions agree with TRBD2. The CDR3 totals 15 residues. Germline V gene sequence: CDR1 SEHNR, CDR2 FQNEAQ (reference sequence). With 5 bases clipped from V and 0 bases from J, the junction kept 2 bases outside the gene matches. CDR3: CASSQTSGSSYEQYF. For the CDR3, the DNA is TGTGCCAGCAGCCAGACTAGCGGGAGCTCCTACGAGCAGTACTTC.

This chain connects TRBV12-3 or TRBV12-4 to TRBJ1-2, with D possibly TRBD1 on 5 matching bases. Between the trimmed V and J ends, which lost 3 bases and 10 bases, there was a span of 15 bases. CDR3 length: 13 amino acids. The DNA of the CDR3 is TGTGCCAGCAGTTTTGGGGACCGGAGGGCCTACACCTTC. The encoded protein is CASSFGDRRAYTF.

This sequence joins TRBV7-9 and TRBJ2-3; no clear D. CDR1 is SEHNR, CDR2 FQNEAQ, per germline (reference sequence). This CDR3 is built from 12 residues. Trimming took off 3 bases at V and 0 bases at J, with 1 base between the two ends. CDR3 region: CASSLSTDTQYF. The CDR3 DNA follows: TGTGCCAGCAGCTTGAGCACAGATACGCAGTATTTT.

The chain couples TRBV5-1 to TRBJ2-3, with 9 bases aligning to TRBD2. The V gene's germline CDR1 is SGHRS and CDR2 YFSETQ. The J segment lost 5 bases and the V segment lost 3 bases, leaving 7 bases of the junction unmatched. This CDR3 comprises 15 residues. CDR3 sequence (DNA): TGCGCCAGCAGCTCAAGCGGGGGGTTTGGAGATACGCAGTATTTT. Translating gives CASSSSGGFGDTQYF. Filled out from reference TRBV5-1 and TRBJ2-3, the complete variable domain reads KAGVTQTPRYLIKTRGQQVTLSCSPISGHRSVSWYQQTPGQGLQFLFEYFSETQRNKGNFPGRFSGRQFSNSRSEMNVSTLELGDSALYLCASSSSGGFGDTQYFGPGTRLTVL.

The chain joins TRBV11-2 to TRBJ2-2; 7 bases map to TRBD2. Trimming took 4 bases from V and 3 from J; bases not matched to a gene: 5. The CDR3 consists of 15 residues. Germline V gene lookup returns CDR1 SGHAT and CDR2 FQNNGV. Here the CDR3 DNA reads TGTGCCAGCAGCTCGCTTGGGGGGGACACCGGGGAGCTGTTTTTT. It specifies CASSSLGGDTGELFF.

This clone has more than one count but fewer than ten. CDR3 nucleotide sequence: TGTGCCAGCAGCCCAAGCCAAGACTATGGCTACACCTTC. Translated: CASSPSQDYGYTF. This sequence joins TRBV7-9 and TRBJ1-2; D not certain. The CDR3 runs to 13 residues. The V gene lost 5 bases and the J gene lost 3 bases, with 10 bases spanning the gap. Germline CDR1 reads SEHNR; CDR2 reads FQNEAQ (reference sequence).

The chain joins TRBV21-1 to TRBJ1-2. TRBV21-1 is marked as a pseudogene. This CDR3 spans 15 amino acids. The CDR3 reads CASSKKSEANYGYTF. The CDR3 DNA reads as TGTGCCAGCAGCAAAAAGTCGGAAGCTAACTATGGCTACACCTTC.

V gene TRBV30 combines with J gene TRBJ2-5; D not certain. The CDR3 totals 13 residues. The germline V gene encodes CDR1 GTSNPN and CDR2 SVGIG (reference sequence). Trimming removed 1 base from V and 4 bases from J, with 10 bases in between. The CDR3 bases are TGTGCCTGGAGTGAAGCTAGGATAGAGACCCAGTACTTC. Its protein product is CAWSEARIETQYF.

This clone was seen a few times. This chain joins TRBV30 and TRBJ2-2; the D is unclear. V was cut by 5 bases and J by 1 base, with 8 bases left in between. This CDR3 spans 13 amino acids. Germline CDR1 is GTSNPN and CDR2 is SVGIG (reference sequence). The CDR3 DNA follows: TGTGCCTGGCAAAACAGGAACACCGGGGAGCTGTTTTTT. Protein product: CAWQNRNTGELFF.

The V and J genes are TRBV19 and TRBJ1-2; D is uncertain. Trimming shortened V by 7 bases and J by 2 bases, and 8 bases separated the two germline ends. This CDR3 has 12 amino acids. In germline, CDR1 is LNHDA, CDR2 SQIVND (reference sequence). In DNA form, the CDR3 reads TGTGCCAGTACTCACGTCAACTATGGCTACACCTTC. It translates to CASTHVNYGYTF.

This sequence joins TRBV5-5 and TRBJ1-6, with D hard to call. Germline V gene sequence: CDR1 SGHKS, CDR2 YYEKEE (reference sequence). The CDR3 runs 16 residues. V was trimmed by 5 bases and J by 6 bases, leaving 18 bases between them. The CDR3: CASSLWGGPVNSPLHF. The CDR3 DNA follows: TGTGCCAGCAGTCTTTGGGGTGGTCCTGTTAATTCACCCCTCCACTTT.